The rows below give T cell receptor beta chains drawn from one sample of a study of CD8 T cells in Susac syndrome. TCRdb independently ran MiXCR on the immunoSEQ multiplex PCR reads; one entry per CDR3 protein. Altogether about 170,000 distinct CDR3 sequences are present, 90% to 96% being singletons, with the ten largest covering around 0.13%. The sequencing input was CD4+ T cells from PBMCs. The receptors come from a human donor with Susac syndrome. CDR3s include the opening cysteine and the closing phenylalanine or tryptophan. A D gene is named only where the DNA matches it firmly. The listing skips clone size in some rows; elsewhere it reads once, few, many or a size class.

V gene: TRBV4-3; CDR3 length: 15; J gene: TRBJ2-7; clone size: -; D gene: TRBD2; CDR3 DNA: TGCGCCAGCAGCCAAGACGGGACTAGCGGCTACGAGCAGTACTTC; CDR3 protein: CASSQDGTSGYEQYF
V gene: TRBV10-3; CDR3 length: 14; J gene: TRBJ2-7; clone size: -; D gene: -; CDR3 DNA: TGTGCCATCAGTGAGGGTTGGGGGGGCCACGAGCAGTACTTC; CDR3 protein: CAISEGWGGHEQYF
V gene: TRBV9; CDR3 length: 15; J gene: TRBJ2-4; clone size: -; D gene: -; CDR3 DNA: TGTGCCAGCAGCGTAGAAGGTGGGGCCGCAAACATTCAGTACTTC; CDR3 protein: CASSVEGGAANIQYF
V gene: TRBV20-1; CDR3 length: 17; J gene: TRBJ2-1; clone size: -; D gene: TRBD2; CDR3 DNA: TGCAGTGCTAGAGACCCCCGGGGTACTAGCGGGAGGAATGAGCAGTTCTTC; CDR3 protein: CSARDPRGTSGRNEQFF
V gene: TRBV7-9; CDR3 length: 14; J gene: TRBJ2-3; clone size: -; D gene: -; CDR3 DNA: TGTGCCAGTCGTAAGTCTAGAAGCACAGATACGCAGTATTTT; CDR3 protein: CASRKSRSTDTQYF
V gene: TRBV29-1; CDR3 length: 9; J gene: TRBJ2-3; clone size: -; D gene: -; CDR3 DNA: TGCAGCGTCTCAGATACGCAGTATTTT; CDR3 protein: CSVSDTQYF
V gene: TRBV4-3; CDR3 length: 15; J gene: TRBJ2-1; clone size: -; D gene: -; CDR3 DNA: TGCGCCAGCAGCCAAGATGCCGGGGGAAGGGGTGAGCAGTTCTTC; CDR3 protein: CASSQDAGGRGEQFF
V gene: TRBV20-1; CDR3 length: 12; J gene: TRBJ2-7; clone size: -; D gene: -; CDR3 DNA: TGCAGTGCTAGAGCCCCGAACTACGAGCAGTACTTC; CDR3 protein: CSARAPNYEQYF
V gene: TRBV7-8; CDR3 length: 15; J gene: TRBJ2-5; clone size: -; D gene: -; CDR3 DNA: TGTGCCAGCAGCTTTCCCCGCGTGAGGAAAGAGACCCAGTACTTC; CDR3 protein: CASSFPRVRKETQYF
V gene: TRBV20-1; CDR3 length: 12; J gene: TRBJ2-5; clone size: -; D gene: -; CDR3 DNA: TGCAGTGCTAGAGATACGGCCCGGACCCAGTACTTC; CDR3 protein: CSARDTARTQYF
V gene: TRBV30; CDR3 length: 13; J gene: TRBJ2-3; clone size: -; D gene: -; CDR3 DNA: TGTGCCTGGTCTCGGGGGAGCACAGATACGCAGTATTTT; CDR3 protein: CAWSRGSTDTQYF
V gene: TRBV5-1; CDR3 length: 16; J gene: TRBJ2-2; clone size: -; D gene: -; CDR3 DNA: TGCGCCAGCAGCTTGGCGGCGTTCGCGAACACCGGGGAGCTGTTTTTT; CDR3 protein: CASSLAAFANTGELFF
V gene: TRBV30; CDR3 length: 17; J gene: TRBJ2-2; clone size: -; D gene: -; CDR3 DNA: TGTGCCTGGAGAAAGAGACAGCCTTCGTTTAAGCCCGGGGAGCTGTTTTTT; CDR3 protein: CAWRKRQPSFKPGELFF
V gene: TRBV11-2; CDR3 length: 16; J gene: TRBJ1-1; clone size: -; D gene: -; CDR3 DNA: TGTGCCAGCAGCTTAAATTTTGGGGTTAGGGAGACTGAAGCTTTCTTT; CDR3 protein: CASSLNFGVRETEAFF
V gene: TRBV9; CDR3 length: 15; J gene: TRBJ2-3; clone size: -; D gene: TRBD2; CDR3 DNA: TGTGCCAGCAGCGTAGCAGCGGGAGCAGGAGATACGCAGTATTTT; CDR3 protein: CASSVAAGAGDTQYF
V gene: TRBV7-9; CDR3 length: 14; J gene: TRBJ1-2; clone size: -; D gene: TRBD1; CDR3 DNA: TGTGCCAGCAGCTTAGGACAGGGAAAGTCTGGCTACACCTTC; CDR3 protein: CASSLGQGKSGYTF
V gene: TRBV29-1; CDR3 length: 13; J gene: TRBJ2-2; clone size: -; D gene: -; CDR3 DNA: TGCAGCGTTGTTCAGGGAACCACCGGGGAGCTGTTTTTT; CDR3 protein: CSVVQGTTGELFF
V gene: TRBV9; CDR3 length: 14; J gene: TRBJ1-3; clone size: -; D gene: -; CDR3 DNA: TGTGCCAGCAGCGAGAGTCAAGGGGAAAACACCATATATTTT; CDR3 protein: CASSESQGENTIYF
V gene: TRBV20-1; CDR3 length: 13; J gene: TRBJ1-4; clone size: -; D gene: -; CDR3 DNA: TGCAGTGCCCTACCCGGGAGCACTGAAAAACTGTTTTTT; CDR3 protein: CSALPGSTEKLFF
V gene: TRBV18; CDR3 length: 12; J gene: TRBJ2-5; clone size: -; D gene: -; CDR3 DNA: TGTGCCAGCTCACCAAAAGAGGAGACCCAGTACTTC; CDR3 protein: CASSPKEETQYF
V gene: TRBV5-4; CDR3 length: 16; J gene: TRBJ2-3; clone size: -; D gene: TRBD2; CDR3 DNA: TGTGCCAGCGCAACTAGCGGGGCCGTGGGTACAGATACGCAGTATTTT; CDR3 protein: CASATSGAVGTDTQYF
V gene: TRBV28; CDR3 length: 13; J gene: TRBJ1-1; clone size: once; D gene: -; CDR3 DNA: TGTGCCAGCACGGTCCTTCCGGGCGGGGAAGCTTTCTTT; CDR3 protein: CASTVLPGGEAFF
V gene: TRBV29-1; CDR3 length: 16; J gene: TRBJ2-6; clone size: -; D gene: -; CDR3 DNA: TGCAGCGCCCAGACAGAAGTCGGGTCTGGGGCCAACGTCCTGACTTTC; CDR3 protein: CSAQTEVGSGANVLTF
V gene: TRBV4-3; CDR3 length: 11; J gene: TRBJ1-2; clone size: -; D gene: -; CDR3 DNA: TGCGCCAGCAGCCAAGGGAGCCCTCTCACCTTC; CDR3 protein: CASSQGSPLTF
V gene: TRBV4-3; CDR3 length: 14; J gene: TRBJ2-5; clone size: -; D gene: TRBD1; CDR3 DNA: TGCGCCAGCAGCCCGGGACAGGGGGGAGAGACCCAGTACTTC; CDR3 protein: CASSPGQGGETQYF
V gene: TRBV3-1; CDR3 length: 12; J gene: TRBJ2-1; clone size: -; D gene: -; CDR3 DNA: TGTGCCAGCAGCCCGACCACTGAAGAGCAGTTCTTC; CDR3 protein: CASSPTTEEQFF
V gene: TRBV20-1; CDR3 length: 14; J gene: TRBJ2-5; clone size: -; D gene: -; CDR3 DNA: TGCAGTGCCCAGATGGGGCACGGGGGAGAGACCCAGTACTTC; CDR3 protein: CSAQMGHGGETQYF
V gene: TRBV3-1; CDR3 length: 15; J gene: TRBJ2-3; clone size: -; D gene: TRBD2; CDR3 DNA: TGTGCCAGCAGCCAAGGGCTAGCGGGGGTAGATACGCAGTATTTT; CDR3 protein: CASSQGLAGVDTQYF
V gene: TRBV9; CDR3 length: 18; J gene: TRBJ2-5; clone size: -; D gene: TRBD2; CDR3 DNA: TGTGCCAGCAGCGAACGGGGACTAGCGGGGGGAGGGAGAGAGACCCAGTACTTC; CDR3 protein: CASSERGLAGGGRETQYF
V gene: TRBV20-1; CDR3 length: 16; J gene: TRBJ2-5; clone size: -; D gene: TRBD1; CDR3 DNA: TGCAGTGCTACCGGACAGGGGAGGAGAGTCCAAGAGACCCAGTACTTC; CDR3 protein: CSATGQGRRVQETQYF
V gene: TRBV6-2/TRBV6-3; CDR3 length: 15; J gene: TRBJ2-7; clone size: -; D gene: -; CDR3 DNA: TGTGCCAGCAGTTACTACGGCGGAGCTAACTACGAGCAGTACTTC; CDR3 protein: CASSYYGGANYEQYF
V gene: TRBV7-9; CDR3 length: 14; J gene: TRBJ1-2; clone size: once; D gene: TRBD1; CDR3 DNA: TGTGCCAGCACCCCGCCCGAGACAGGGATCGGCTACACCTTC; CDR3 protein: CASTPPETGIGYTF
V gene: TRBV20-1; CDR3 length: 15; J gene: TRBJ2-1; clone size: -; D gene: TRBD2; CDR3 DNA: TGCAGTGCTGTCTCCGGGACTAGACCGTACAATGAGCAGTTCTTC; CDR3 protein: CSAVSGTRPYNEQFF
V gene: TRBV15; CDR3 length: 15; J gene: TRBJ2-1; clone size: -; D gene: -; CDR3 DNA: TGTGCCACCAGCAGAGATTCTGGGGGTTTCGGTGAGCAGTTCTTC; CDR3 protein: CATSRDSGGFGEQFF
V gene: TRBV12-3/TRBV12-4; CDR3 length: 13; J gene: TRBJ1-5; clone size: -; D gene: -; CDR3 DNA: TGTGCCAGCAGTTGGGGGGGCAATCAGCCCCAGCATTTT; CDR3 protein: CASSWGGNQPQHF
V gene: TRBV9; CDR3 length: 14; J gene: TRBJ1-1; clone size: -; D gene: -; CDR3 DNA: TGTGCCAGCAGCGTAGACAGGTTCTTCACTGAAGCTTTCTTT; CDR3 protein: CASSVDRFFTEAFF
V gene: TRBV15; CDR3 length: 12; J gene: TRBJ2-3; clone size: -; D gene: -; CDR3 DNA: TGTGCCACCAGCAGAGAGTGGGATACGCAGTATTTT; CDR3 protein: CATSREWDTQYF
V gene: TRBV10-3; CDR3 length: 14; J gene: TRBJ2-2; clone size: -; D gene: -; CDR3 DNA: TGTGCGATCGAGACAGGTCGAGGGACCGGGGAGCTGTTTTTT; CDR3 protein: CAIETGRGTGELFF
V gene: TRBV28; CDR3 length: 14; J gene: TRBJ2-1; clone size: -; D gene: -; CDR3 DNA: TGTGCCAGCAGACTACCTACACGAATCAATGAGCAGTTCTTC; CDR3 protein: CASRLPTRINEQFF
V gene: TRBV4-3; CDR3 length: 20; J gene: TRBJ2-3; clone size: -; D gene: TRBD2; CDR3 DNA: TGCGCCAGCAGCCAAGACCCAGCGGGGGGCCCCAGTTCTAGCACAGATACGCAGTATTTT; CDR3 protein: CASSQDPAGGPSSSTDTQYF
V gene: TRBV4-1; CDR3 length: 16; J gene: TRBJ2-7; clone size: -; D gene: TRBD2; CDR3 DNA: TGCGCCAGCAGCCAAGATAGGGCTAGCGGGAGGAATGAGCAGTACTTC; CDR3 protein: CASSQDRASGRNEQYF
V gene: TRBV9; CDR3 length: 15; J gene: TRBJ2-1; clone size: -; D gene: -; CDR3 DNA: TGTGCCAGCAGCTCGAGGGTAGGTCTTTACAATGAGCAGTTCTTC; CDR3 protein: CASSSRVGLYNEQFF
V gene: TRBV12-3/TRBV12-4; CDR3 length: 13; J gene: TRBJ1-1; clone size: -; D gene: -; CDR3 DNA: TGTGCCAGCAGCCAAGTTTTAAACACTGAAGCTTTCTTT; CDR3 protein: CASSQVLNTEAFF
V gene: TRBV5-1; CDR3 length: 12; J gene: TRBJ2-5; clone size: -; D gene: -; CDR3 DNA: TGCGCCAGCAGCTTTGAGGCCGAGACCCAGTACTTC; CDR3 protein: CASSFEAETQYF
V gene: TRBV3-1; CDR3 length: 17; J gene: TRBJ2-4; clone size: -; D gene: TRBD2; CDR3 DNA: TGTGCCAGCAGCCAAGGAAACGGGAGACTAGCTAAAAACATTCAGTACTTC; CDR3 protein: CASSQGNGRLAKNIQYF
V gene: TRBV20-1; CDR3 length: 14; J gene: TRBJ2-3; clone size: -; D gene: -; CDR3 DNA: TGCAGTGCAATGGGACCCGTGGTGACAGATACGCAGTATTTT; CDR3 protein: CSAMGPVVTDTQYF
V gene: TRBV12-3/TRBV12-4; CDR3 length: 12; J gene: TRBJ2-5; clone size: -; D gene: TRBD2; CDR3 DNA: TGTGCCAGCAGTTTACTTCGGGAGGCCCAGTACTTC; CDR3 protein: CASSLLREAQYF
V gene: TRBV15; CDR3 length: 22; J gene: TRBJ2-4; clone size: -; D gene: -; CDR3 DNA: TGTGCCACCAGCAGAGATTGGTGGGCGAAGGGGCTAGCGAACCTAGCCAAAAACATTCAGTACTTC; CDR3 protein: CATSRDWWAKGLANLAKNIQYF
V gene: TRBV29-1; CDR3 length: 11; J gene: TRBJ1-2; clone size: -; D gene: -; CDR3 DNA: TGCAGCGTTGCAGGGAGCGATGGCTACACCTTC; CDR3 protein: CSVAGSDGYTF
V gene: TRBV29-1; CDR3 length: 12; J gene: TRBJ1-1; clone size: -; D gene: -; CDR3 DNA: TGCAGCGTTGGAGAAATGAACACTGAAGCTTTCTTT; CDR3 protein: CSVGEMNTEAFF
V gene: TRBV7-2; CDR3 length: 15; J gene: TRBJ1-5; clone size: -; D gene: TRBD1; CDR3 DNA: TGTGCCAGCAACCCAGGGGGCCGAGACAATCAGCCCCAGCATTTT; CDR3 protein: CASNPGGRDNQPQHF
V gene: TRBV29-1; CDR3 length: 12; J gene: TRBJ1-2; clone size: once; D gene: -; CDR3 DNA: TGCAGCGTTGCAAGCAGGGGCCATGGCTACACCTTC; CDR3 protein: CSVASRGHGYTF
V gene: TRBV28; CDR3 length: 15; J gene: TRBJ2-5; clone size: -; D gene: TRBD1; CDR3 DNA: TGTGCCAGCAGCAAACCGGGACAGGGAATGGAGACCCAGTACTTC; CDR3 protein: CASSKPGQGMETQYF